This is a list of T cell receptor beta chains from one sample in a study of T cell responses to AZD1222 COVID-19 vaccine. TCRdb keeps only in-frame clones here, not all; method: immunoSEQ multiplex PCR. The sample has some 150,000 clones, less than 90% seen once. This sample comprised peripheral blood, obtained after recovery from COVID-19. The source is an adult who had recovered from COVID-19. The conserved cysteine and the conserved F or W are not part of the CDR3 here.

cdr3_length: 14; j_call: TRBJ1-1; v_call: TRBV9; cdr3_aa: ASGALGLGMDTEAF
cdr3_length: 12; j_call: TRBJ1-5; v_call: TRBV2; cdr3_aa: ASSWTDSNQPQH
cdr3_length: 9; j_call: TRBJ1-4; v_call: TRBV18; cdr3_aa: ASSPDEKLF
cdr3_length: 11; j_call: TRBJ1-3; v_call: TRBV2; cdr3_aa: ASRQELINTIY
cdr3_length: 16; j_call: TRBJ1-5; v_call: TRBV10-3; cdr3_aa: AISEIDRGGFGNQPQH
cdr3_length: 14; j_call: TRBJ2-7; v_call: TRBV5-1; cdr3_aa: ASSLGLGDGDYEQY
cdr3_length: 13; j_call: TRBJ2-2; v_call: TRBV2; cdr3_aa: ASSEGSGSLGELF
cdr3_length: 11; j_call: TRBJ1-3; v_call: TRBV9; cdr3_aa: ASSTDIGNTIY
cdr3_length: 11; j_call: TRBJ1-6; v_call: TRBV28; cdr3_aa: ASSPSDGSPLH
cdr3_length: 12; j_call: TRBJ1-2; v_call: TRBV28; cdr3_aa: ASSSPGQNYGYT
cdr3_length: 10; j_call: TRBJ1-2; v_call: TRBV6-5; cdr3_aa: ASSTGGVGYT
cdr3_length: 11; j_call: TRBJ1-2; v_call: TRBV19; cdr3_aa: ASSPQVGTGLT
cdr3_length: 13; j_call: TRBJ1-1; v_call: TRBV3-1/TRBV3-2; cdr3_aa: ASSQVQGPNTEAF
cdr3_length: 12; j_call: TRBJ2-4; v_call: TRBV19; cdr3_aa: ASSATGTKNIQY
cdr3_length: 11; j_call: TRBJ2-2; v_call: TRBV19; cdr3_aa: ASSIIGRESLF
cdr3_length: 11; j_call: TRBJ1-1; v_call: TRBV6-5; cdr3_aa: ASSYVGVTEAF
cdr3_length: 11; j_call: TRBJ2-1; v_call: TRBV5-6; cdr3_aa: ASNTGRGYEQF
cdr3_length: 10; j_call: TRBJ1-4; v_call: TRBV6-5; cdr3_aa: ASRDRNEKLF
cdr3_length: 13; j_call: TRBJ2-7; v_call: TRBV5-4; cdr3_aa: ASSSRASGSYEQY
cdr3_length: 12; j_call: TRBJ2-5; v_call: TRBV5-1; cdr3_aa: ASSLVPVQETQY
cdr3_length: 14; j_call: TRBJ2-1; v_call: TRBV5-6; cdr3_aa: ASSLGGRAGLNEQF
cdr3_length: 11; j_call: TRBJ1-1; v_call: TRBV6-5; cdr3_aa: ASQDTLNTEAF
cdr3_length: 12; j_call: TRBJ2-7; v_call: TRBV5-4; cdr3_aa: ASSLRQGAYEQY
cdr3_length: 13; j_call: TRBJ2-3; v_call: TRBV4-3; cdr3_aa: ASSQEATGTDTQY
cdr3_length: 12; j_call: TRBJ2-4; v_call: TRBV28; cdr3_aa: ASSFRTLGDIQY
cdr3_length: 13; j_call: TRBJ1-1; v_call: TRBV2; cdr3_aa: ASIETPLGGTEAF
cdr3_length: 12; j_call: TRBJ1-5; v_call: TRBV4-2; cdr3_aa: ASGKTGGGQPQH
cdr3_length: 14; j_call: TRBJ2-7; v_call: TRBV19; cdr3_aa: ASSIVPIPPSYEQY
cdr3_length: 12; j_call: TRBJ1-6; v_call: TRBV9; cdr3_aa: ASSVRDGDSPLH
cdr3_length: 12; j_call: TRBJ2-7; v_call: TRBV7-6; cdr3_aa: ASSLDDRYYEQY